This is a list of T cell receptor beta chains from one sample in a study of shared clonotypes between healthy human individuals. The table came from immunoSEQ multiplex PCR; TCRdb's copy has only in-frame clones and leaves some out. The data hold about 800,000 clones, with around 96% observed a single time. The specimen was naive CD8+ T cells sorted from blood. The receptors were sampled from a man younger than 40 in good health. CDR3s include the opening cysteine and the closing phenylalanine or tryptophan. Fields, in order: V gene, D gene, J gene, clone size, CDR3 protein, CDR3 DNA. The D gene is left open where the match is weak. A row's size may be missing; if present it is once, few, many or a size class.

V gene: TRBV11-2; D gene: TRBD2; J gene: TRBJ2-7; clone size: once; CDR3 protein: CASSFTSANEQYF; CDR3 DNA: TGTGCCAGCAGCTTTACTAGCGCCAACGAGCAGTACTTC
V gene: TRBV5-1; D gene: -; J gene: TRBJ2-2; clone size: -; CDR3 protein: CASSFSSGPYTGELFF; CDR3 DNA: TGCGCCAGCAGCTTTTCGTCCGGGCCTTACACCGGGGAGCTGTTTTTT
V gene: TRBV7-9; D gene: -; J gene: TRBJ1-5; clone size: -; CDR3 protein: CATQQENQPQHF; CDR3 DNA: TGTGCCACCCAACAGGAAAATCAGCCCCAGCATTTT
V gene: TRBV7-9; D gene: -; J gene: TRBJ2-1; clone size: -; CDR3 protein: CASSGRINEQFF; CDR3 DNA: TGTGCCAGCAGCGGACGGATTAATGAGCAGTTCTTC
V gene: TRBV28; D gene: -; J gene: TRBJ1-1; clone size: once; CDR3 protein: CASSLVMNTEAFF; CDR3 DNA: TGTGCCAGCAGTTTGGTGATGAACACTGAAGCTTTCTTT
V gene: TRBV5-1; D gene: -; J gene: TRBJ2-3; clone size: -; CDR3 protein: CASSPGTSVVGDTQYF; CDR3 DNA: TGCGCCAGCAGTCCTGGGACTTCGGTAGTAGGGGATACGCAGTATTTT
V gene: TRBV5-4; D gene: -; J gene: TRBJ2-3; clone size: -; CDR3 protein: CASSQRGRSTDTQYF; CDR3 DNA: TGTGCCAGCAGCCAGAGGGGGAGGAGCACAGATACGCAGTATTTT
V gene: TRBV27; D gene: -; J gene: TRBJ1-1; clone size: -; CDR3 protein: CASSSPKGTEAFF; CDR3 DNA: TGTGCCAGCAGTTCTCCCAAGGGAACTGAAGCTTTCTTT
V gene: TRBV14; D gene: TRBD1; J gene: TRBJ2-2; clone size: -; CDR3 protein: CAKGQGRTPGELFF; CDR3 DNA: TGTGCCAAGGGACAGGGAAGAACACCCGGGGAGCTGTTTTTT
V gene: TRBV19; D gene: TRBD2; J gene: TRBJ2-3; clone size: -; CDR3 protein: CASSIMPRLAGSDTQYF; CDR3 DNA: TGTGCCAGTAGTATAATGCCGCGACTAGCGGGATCAGATACGCAGTATTTT
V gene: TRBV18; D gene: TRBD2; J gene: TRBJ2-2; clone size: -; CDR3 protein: CASSPPLAGRTGELFF; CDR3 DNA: TGTGCCAGCTCACCACCACTAGCGGGACGTACCGGGGAGCTGTTTTTT
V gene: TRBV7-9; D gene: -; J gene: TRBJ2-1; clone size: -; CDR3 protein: CASSSSEELASGEQFF; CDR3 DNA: TGTGCCAGCAGTTCCTCTGAGGAATTAGCCTCGGGCGAGCAGTTCTTC